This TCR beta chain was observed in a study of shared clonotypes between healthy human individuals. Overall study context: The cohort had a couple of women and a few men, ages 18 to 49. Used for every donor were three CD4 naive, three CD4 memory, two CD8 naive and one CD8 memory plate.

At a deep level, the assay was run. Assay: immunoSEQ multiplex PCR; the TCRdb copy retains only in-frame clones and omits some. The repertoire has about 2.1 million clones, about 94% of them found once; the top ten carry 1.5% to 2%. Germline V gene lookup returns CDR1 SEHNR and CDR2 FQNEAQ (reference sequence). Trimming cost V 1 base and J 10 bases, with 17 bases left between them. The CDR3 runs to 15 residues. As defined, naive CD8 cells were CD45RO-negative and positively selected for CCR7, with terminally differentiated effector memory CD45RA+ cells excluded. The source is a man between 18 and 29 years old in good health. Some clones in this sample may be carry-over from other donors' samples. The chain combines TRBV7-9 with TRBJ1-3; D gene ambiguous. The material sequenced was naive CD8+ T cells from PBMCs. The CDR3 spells CASSLVGEPTRTIYF. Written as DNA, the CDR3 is TGTGCCAGCAGCTTAGTGGGTGAGCCCACGCGGACCATATATTTT.